Given below is one TCR beta chain in context. The target antigen is unknown. The read terminates 3 residues ahead of where the CDR3 ends, so the germline J gene completes it. Germline lookup yields CDR1 DFQATT and CDR2 SNEGSKA (reference sequence). The V end was cut by 2 bases, the J end by 2 bases, with 9 bases between. The CDR3 runs to 14 residues. This sample is part of a study of T cells in women clearing cervical HPV infection. Background on the study: Women with histologically confirmed HPV16-related CIN3 or worse, 2 with invasive cancer, served as cases. Study-wide results and caveats: Controls had more TRBV6-7 (about 0.15%) than cases (approximately 0.11%).

The table came from immunoSEQ multiplex PCR; TCRdb's copy has only in-frame clones and leaves some out. Here the sample table reports approximately 32,000 clones. Sequenced sample: blood buffy coat. The V gene is TRBV20-1, the J gene TRBJ2-2, with D uncertain. This sequence originates from a woman aged 18 to 75 with a cervical HPV16 infection that either progressed to CIN3+ or cleared (not recorded which). The covered CDR3 bases are TGCAGTGCTAGAAAATCCAGTAACACCGGGGAG. Encoded protein: CSARKSSNTGE. The entire CDR3 protein reads CSARKSSNTGELFF.